This TCR beta chain was captured in a study of molecular identifiers for immune sequencing clone quantification. General study findings and limits: A single cell's spiked Jurkat TCR RNA was reportedly detectable among more than 950,000 naive cells.

In the sort, naive CD8 T cells were defined as CD8+CD4-CCR7+CD45RA+. This clonotype was detected many times. Its antigen is not identified. The CDR3 loop spans 12 amino acids. Trimming stripped 7 bases from V and 7 bases from J, with 12 bases between. The germline CDR1 and CDR2 sequences are MNHEY and SVGEGT. Preparation methods for the bulk TCR libraries were those previously described, with listed TCR primers. In TCRdb, the PCR reads were re-called with MiXCR into one record per CDR3 protein. The table shows 300,000 to 400,000 distinct CDR3 sequences, with roughly a quarter occurring only once. The rearrangement joins TRBV6-2 or TRBV6-3 to TRBJ2-3; tentatively, D is TRBD2 (5 bases). The sequencing sample was made of naive CD8+ T cells from blood, with Jurkat cell RNA spiked in. Described subset: FACS-sorted CD8+CD4-CCR7+CD45RA+ naive T cells. The receptor's source is a human donor in good health. Some libraries in this study had Jurkat cell RNA spiked in. CDR3 bases: TGTGCCAGCACAGGACTGAGAAATACGCAGTATTTT. Translation: CASTGLRNTQYF.